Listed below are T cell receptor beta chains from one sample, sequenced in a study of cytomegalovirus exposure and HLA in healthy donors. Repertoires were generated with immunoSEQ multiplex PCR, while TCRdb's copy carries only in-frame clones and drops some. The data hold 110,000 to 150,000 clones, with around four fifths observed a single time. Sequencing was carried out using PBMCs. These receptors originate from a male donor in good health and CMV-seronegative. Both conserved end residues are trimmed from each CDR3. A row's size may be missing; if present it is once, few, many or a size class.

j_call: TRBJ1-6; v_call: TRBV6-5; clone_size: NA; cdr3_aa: ASSYSLRSGVSPLH
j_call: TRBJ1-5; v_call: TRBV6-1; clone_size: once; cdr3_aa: ASIKQGGGNQPQH
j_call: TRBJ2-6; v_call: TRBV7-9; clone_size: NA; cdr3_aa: ASSPWDRGPTGANVLT
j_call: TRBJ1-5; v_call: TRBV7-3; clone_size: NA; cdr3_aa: ASSFIRDRGEGSNQPQH
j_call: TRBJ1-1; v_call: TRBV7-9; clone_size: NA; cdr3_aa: ASSFSGGADEAF
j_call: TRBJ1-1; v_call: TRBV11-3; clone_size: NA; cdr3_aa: ASSREEHTEAF
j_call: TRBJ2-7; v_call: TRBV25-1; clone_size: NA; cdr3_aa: ASSGPGDYEQY
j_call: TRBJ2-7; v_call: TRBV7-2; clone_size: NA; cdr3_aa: ASSPVGGGSYEQY
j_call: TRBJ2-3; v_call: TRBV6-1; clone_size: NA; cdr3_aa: ASSGFETDTQY
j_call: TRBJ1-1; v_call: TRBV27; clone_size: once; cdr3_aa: ASSPGQWTPNTEAF
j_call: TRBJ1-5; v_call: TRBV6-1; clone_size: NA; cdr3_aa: ASRGGGNQPQH
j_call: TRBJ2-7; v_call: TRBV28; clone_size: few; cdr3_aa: ASSPTGQGHEQY
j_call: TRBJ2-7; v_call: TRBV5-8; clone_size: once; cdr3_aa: ASGRQGLHEQY
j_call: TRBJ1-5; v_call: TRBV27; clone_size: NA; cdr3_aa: ASRGQGKNQPQH
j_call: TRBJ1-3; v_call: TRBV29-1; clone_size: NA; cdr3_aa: SVEMSGVGNTIY
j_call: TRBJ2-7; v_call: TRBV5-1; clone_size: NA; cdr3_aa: ASSRREDIEQY
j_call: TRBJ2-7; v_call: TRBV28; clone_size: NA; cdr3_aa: ASSSWTGGSYEQY
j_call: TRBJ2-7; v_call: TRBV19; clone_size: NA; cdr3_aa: ASSIYGAGPYEQY
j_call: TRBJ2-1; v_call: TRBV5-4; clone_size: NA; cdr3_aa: ASSLTLNEQF
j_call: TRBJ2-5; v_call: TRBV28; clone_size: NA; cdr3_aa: ASSSYRGSEETQY
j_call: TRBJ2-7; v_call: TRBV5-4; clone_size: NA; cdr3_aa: ASSLTGYEQY
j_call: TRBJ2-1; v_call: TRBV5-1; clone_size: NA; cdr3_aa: ASSWGGNEQF